Presented here are 17 T cell receptor beta chains from one specimen sequenced in a study of T cells after yellow fever vaccination (dated by TCRdb to the late 2010s). Library method: 5' RACE. The sequencer was an Illumina NovaSeq 6000. In-frame beta chains were kept once TCRdb had trimmed the public reads at Q25 with fastp and called clones with MiXCR. Identical CDR3 protein sequences are pooled into one entry, listed with their most common genes and DNA. Within this sample are about 200,000 distinct CDR3 sequences, with less than 3.5% of them counted one time only. The ten largest make up 3.2% of the sample. What this sample's treatment or condition label stands for: live attenuated yellow fever vaccine strain. Here the sequenced sample was CD4+ T cells sorted from PBMCs, taken 10 days after the yellow fever booster vaccination. The receptors derive from a man between 18 and 35 years old who received the YFV17D yellow fever vaccine.

With regard to this clonotype: A read error may account for a junction end that differs from germline. The CDR3, as DNA: TGTGCCAGCAGCTTAGGGGTCGGCTCCTACCATGAGCAGTTCTTC. Residues: CASSLGVGSYHEQFF. The chain employs TRBV7-2 and TRBJ2-1; D is ambiguous. This CDR3 spans 15 amino acids. Germline V gene data show CDR1 as SGHTA and CDR2 as FQGNSA. Full variable domain (rest looked up from reference TRBV7-2 and TRBJ2-1): GAGVSQSPSNKVTEKGKDVELRCDPISGHTALYWYRQSLGQGLEFLIYFQGNSAPDKSGLPSDRFSAERTGGSVSTLTIQRTQQEDSAVYLCASSLGVGSYHEQFFGPGTRLTVL.

This clonotype was seen at least ten times. CDR3 coding DNA: TGTGCCAGCAGCTTGAGGGGGGGCAGCGGCACCGGGGAGCTGTTTTTT. Protein sequence: CASSLRGGSGTGELFF. The V and J genes are TRBV5-4 and TRBJ2-2, with D possibly matching TRBD2 (7 bases). The CDR3 loop spans 16 amino acids. Germline-derived CDR1 and CDR2 are SGHNT and YYREEE (reference sequence). Trimming took 1 base from V and 4 from J, leaving 14 bases between them.

The gene calls are TRBV4-1 and TRBJ1-1, with 12 bases fitting TRBD1. The germline gives CDR1 MGHRA, CDR2 YSYEKL. V shed 4 bases and J 10 bases; nucleotides not matched to a gene: 13. This CDR3 comprises 16 residues. The DNA for the CDR3 is TGCGCCAGCAGCCCCCTTGATTTCGGGACAGGGGGCCGAGCTTTCTTT. Protein: CASSPLDFGTGGRAFF.

The V gene is TRBV19, the J gene TRBJ1-1; D remains unclear. The V gene's germline CDR1 is LNHDA and CDR2 SQIVND (reference sequence). Trimming shortened V by 7 bases and J by 3 bases, and 12 bases separated the two germline ends. The CDR3 has 13 residues. The CDR3 here is CASIPGSYTEAFF. In DNA form, the CDR3 reads TGTGCCAGTATCCCGGGTTCATACACTGAAGCTTTCTTT.

The chain links TRBV3-1 to TRBJ1-4, with a weak D call TRBD1 (5 bases). Between the trimmed V and J ends, which lost 0 bases and 8 bases, there was a span of 16 bases. Germline CDR1 reads LGHDT; CDR2 reads YNNKEL (reference sequence). The CDR3 sequence is 16 residues long. CDR3 DNA: TGTGCCAGCAGCCAAGATGGAGCGGGGCTGGGAGAAAAACTGTTTTTT. It specifies CASSQDGAGLGEKLFF.

This clonotype was observed at least ten times. V is TRBV7-2 and J is TRBJ2-7; D is ambiguous. The V end was cut by 2 bases, the J end by 2 bases, with 13 bases between. The CDR3 is 15 amino acids. CDR1 SGHTA and CDR2 FQGNSA come from the germline V gene. DNA of the CDR3: TGTGCCAGCAGCTTACGTTTAGAACAGACCTACGAGCAGTACTTC. It translates to CASSLRLEQTYEQYF. The variable domain in full, with the rest retrieved from reference TRBV7-2 and TRBJ2-7, is GAGVSQSPSNKVTEKGKDVELRCDPISGHTALYWYRQSLGQGLEFLIYFQGNSAPDKSGLPSDRFSAERTGGSVSTLTIQRTQQEDSAVYLCASSLRLEQTYEQYFGPGTRLTVT.

This clonotype was detected a few times. V is TRBV6-1 and J is TRBJ1-5; 9 bases align to TRBD1. The V gene's germline CDR1 is MNHNS and CDR2 SASEGT. With 1 base clipped from V and 0 bases from J, the junction kept 7 bases outside the gene matches. The CDR3 loop spans 18 amino acids. The CDR3 sequence is CASSEGTGGPNSNQPQHF. CDR3 sequence (DNA): TGTGCCAGCAGTGAAGGTACAGGGGGCCCTAATAGCAATCAGCCCCAGCATTTT.

This clonotype was counted between two and nine times. This chain uses TRBV9 with TRBJ2-3; the D is unclear. CDR1 is SGDLS and CDR2 is YYNGEE in the germline V gene. V was cut by 0 bases and J by 2 bases, with 7 bases left in between. This CDR3 spans 14 amino acids. CDR3 bases: TGTGCCAGCAGCGTAGACGCTCTCACAGATACGCAGTATTTT. It translates to CASSVDALTDTQYF.

The chain links TRBV6-5 to TRBJ2-7; tentatively, D is TRBD1 or TRBD2 (6 bases each). The germline gives CDR1 MNHEY, CDR2 SVGAGI. The CDR3 totals 15 residues. With 7 bases removed from V and 6 bases from J, the gap between germline ends came to 22 bases. CDR3 in amino acids: CASIVGGPLPCEQYV. The CDR3 DNA reads TGTGCCAGCATCGTCGGGGGCCCGCTACCTTGCGAGCAGTACGTC.

This clonotype occurred a few times. The rearrangement joins TRBV6-5 to TRBJ1-5; 7 nucleotides align to TRBD1. The CDR3 is 13 amino acids. From germline, CDR1 is MNHEY and CDR2 SVGAGI. V shed 6 bases, J shed 2 bases, and the junction held 1 base outside the gene matches. DNA for the CDR3: TGTGCCAGCAGAACAGGGGGCAATCAGCCCCAGCATTTT. Amino acids: CASRTGGNQPQHF.

A few counts support this clonotype. The chain carries TRBV4-3 and TRBJ1-2; D perhaps matches TRBD1 (6 bases). The germline CDR1 and CDR2 sequences are LGHNA and YSLEER. The length of the CDR3 is 16 residues. V dropped 0 bases and J dropped 0 bases, with 11 bases sitting between them. DNA for the CDR3: TGCGCCAGCAGCCAAGACTTACGACAGGCTAACTATGGCTACACCTTC. This encodes CASSQDLRQANYGYTF.

This clonotype came up many times. This chain connects TRBV5-5 to TRBJ1-5, with D hard to call. There are 14 residues in the CDR3. The V gene lost 0 bases and the J gene lost 9 bases, with 13 bases spanning the gap. In germline, CDR1 is SGHKS, CDR2 YYEKEE (reference sequence). CDR3 nucleotides: TGTGCCAGCAGCTTGGAAAGCTCGGGAGGGCCCCAGCATTTT. This gives the protein CASSLESSGGPQHF. Variable domain in full (rest from reference TRBV5-5 and TRBJ1-5): DAGVTQSPTHLIKTRGQQVTLRCSPISGHKSVSWYQQVLGQGPQFIFQYYEKEERGRGNFPDRFSARQFPNYSSELNVNALLLGDSALYLCASSLESSGGPQHFGDGTRLSIL.

There are many counts of this clonotype. V and J are TRBV7-2 and TRBJ2-4; D perhaps matches TRBD2 (6 bases). Between the trimmed V and J ends, which lost 4 bases and 0 bases, there was a span of 10 bases. CDR3 length: 15 amino acids. CDR1 is SGHTA, CDR2 FQGNSA, per germline. DNA of the CDR3: TGTGCCAGCAGCTCATCGGGGGTAGCCAAAAACATTCAGTACTTC. Protein sequence: CASSSSGVAKNIQYF.

This clonotype was recorded a few times. The chain carries TRBV20-1 and TRBJ2-7, with TRBD1 identical over 9 bases. Trimming cost V 3 bases and J 3 bases; bases outside gene matches: 6. CDR1 and CDR2 (germline): DFQATT, SNEGSKA (reference sequence). There are 14 residues in the CDR3. The CDR3 DNA reads as TGCAGTGCTAGGCGGACAGGGGCGAACTACGAGCAGTACTTC. It codes for CSARRTGANYEQYF.

This clonotype came up many times. The chain links TRBV4-1 to TRBJ1-1; D gene ambiguous. CDR1 MGHRA and CDR2 YSYEKL come from the germline V gene. Trimming removed 4 bases from V and 5 bases from J, with 20 bases in between. The length of the CDR3 is 16 residues. The CDR3 DNA reads as TGCGCCAGCAGCCTCTCAAGAGGAGAAGGGAATACTGAAGCTTTCTTT. Its protein is CASSLSRGEGNTEAFF.

This clonotype was observed many times. The V call is TRBV7-9, the J call TRBJ2-7; the match to TRBD1 covers 8 bases. CDR1 is SEHNR and CDR2 is FQNEAQ in the germline V gene (reference sequence). The trim removed 2 bases at V and 4 bases at J, leaving 4 bases unmatched. The CDR3 is 14 amino acids. The CDR3: CASSLNRGEYEQYF. The CDR3 nucleotides are TGTGCCAGCAGCTTAAACAGGGGGGAATACGAGCAGTACTTC.

This clonotype has just a few counts. The gene calls are TRBV12-3 or TRBV12-4 and TRBJ1-2; D possibly corresponds to TRBD1 (6 bases). CDR3 length: 12 amino acids. The V end lost 5 bases, the J end lost 4 bases, and 8 bases lay between the germline ends. Written as DNA, the CDR3 is TGTGCCAGCAGTCGGGGGGCCTATGGCTACACCTTC. This sequence encodes CASSRGAYGYTF.